Below, one T cell receptor beta chain is given with its context. Its specificity is not known. These data belong to a study of T-cell memory formation after mild COVID-19. Findings and caveats of the study: The appearance of some responding clones in pre-infection memory suggested that cross-reactive memory joined.

Germline V gives CDR1 MGHDK, CDR2 SYGVNS. The V segment lost 5 bases and the J segment 2 bases; nucleotides outside the gene matches: 6. The CDR3 runs to 15 residues. One entry per CDR3 protein, called by TCRdb with MiXCR from the 5' RACE reads. The top ten hold under 15% of the sample, which has roughly 560,000 distinct CDR3 sequences, around 21% seen once. What was sequenced was PBMCs or a T cell subset sorted from them (not recorded which). The chain uses TRBV25-1 and TRBJ2-3; 8 bases map to TRBD1. The receptor's source is an adult woman who had mild COVID-19 (a few samples of this study predate the infection). Cell type and time point are not known. This chain's CDR3 is CASSHRGTATDTQYF. The CDR3 DNA sequence: TGTGCCAGCAGTCACAGGGGGACGGCCACAGATACGCAGTATTTT.